A single sample is the source of the 20 T cell receptor beta chains below, sequenced in a study of human T cells and chemical hapten exposure. This sample's time point: patch test 3, about 24 weeks after DPC sensitization. Treatment: therapeutic diphenylcyclopropenone sensitization with weekly scalp DPC. Using its own MiXCR run on the RACE reads, TCRdb lists one record per CDR3 protein. The table lists tens of thousands of distinct CDR3 sequences, approximately 9.9% of them singletons, with approximately 17% in the top ten. The sample here was whole blood, taken in connection with sensitization to the hapten diphenylcyclopropenone (DPC). The receptors shown here come from a woman aged 40 to 50 with alopecia areata. Some clones in this sample may be carry-over from other donors' samples.

This clonotype was detected only a few times. V and J are TRBV6-2 or TRBV6-3 and TRBJ2-1; 7 positions match TRBD1. CDR1 and CDR2 from the germline V gene are MNHEY and SVGEGT. V was pared by 5 bases and J by 10 bases, with 5 bases of the junction left unmatched. The CDR3 extends over 12 amino acids. The CDR3 region is CASSTGTVEQFF. CDR3 in DNA: TGTGCCAGCAGTACCGGGACAGTCGAGCAGTTCTTC.

The chain is built from TRBV28 and TRBJ1-2; D is perhaps TRBD1 (6 bases). Germline values: CDR1 MDHEN, CDR2 SYDVKM. The CDR3 runs 13 residues. V shed 6 bases and J shed 4 bases, with 12 bases lying between them. In DNA form, the CDR3 reads TGTGCCAGCAGGTTACAGGGACCCTATGGCTACACCTTC. This sequence encodes CASRLQGPYGYTF.

The J gene is TRBJ2-2, the V gene TRBV4-1; 9 positions agree with TRBD1. CDR1 and CDR2 (germline): MGHRA, YSYEKL. V shed 6 bases, J shed 5 bases, and the junction held 7 bases outside the gene matches. The CDR3 consists of 15 residues. This CDR3 is CASSRPGTGTGELFF. CDR3 nucleotides: TGCGCCAGCAGTCGTCCCGGGACAGGGACCGGGGAGCTGTTTTTT.

Ten or more counts support this clonotype. This chain joins TRBV11-2 and TRBJ1-1, with D maybe TRBD1 (5 bases). This CDR3 is 14 amino acids long. Looked up from germline, CDR1 is SGHAT and CDR2 is FQNNGV. The V end lost 0 bases, the J end lost 9 bases, and 14 bases lay between the germline ends. The chain's CDR3 is CASSLERTTIKAFF. CDR3 coding DNA: TGTGCCAGCAGCTTAGAGCGGACAACGATTAAAGCTTTCTTT.

This clonotype was recorded a few times. The chain recombines TRBV5-4 with TRBJ2-1; 8 nucleotides agree with TRBD2. The CDR3 is 17 amino acids. Trimming took 4 bases from V and 2 from J; bases not matched to a gene: 11. Germline V gene sequence: CDR1 SGHNT, CDR2 YYREEE (reference sequence). Here the CDR3 reads CASSPRGATSAYNEQFF. CDR3 coding DNA: TGTGCCAGCAGCCCGCGGGGCGCGACTAGCGCCTACAATGAGCAGTTCTTC.

This clonotype was found a few times. This sequence joins TRBV5-1 and TRBJ2-2, with 8 bases identical to TRBD2. Germline CDR1 and CDR2: SGHRS and YFSETQ. Unmatched junction bases numbered 9, after V lost 4 bases and J lost 4 bases. CDR3 size: 16 residues. CDR3 nucleotide sequence: TGCGCCAGCAGCCAGAGCGGGGGTCGGAGCACCGGGGAGCTGTTTTTT. This translates into CASSQSGGRSTGELFF.

The CDR3 reads CSVGTGFYEQYF. The DNA of the CDR3 is TGCAGCGTTGGGACGGGGTTCTACGAGCAGTACTTC. This chain connects TRBV29-1 to TRBJ2-7, with a tentative D call TRBD2 (5 bases). The V end was cut by 4 bases, the J end by 3 bases, with 10 bases between. Germline assignment: CDR1 SQVTM and CDR2 ANQGSEA. The CDR3 totals 12 residues.

The chain has TRBV6-1 and TRBJ1-3, with no clear D. Germline V lookup: CDR1 MNHNS, CDR2 SASEGT. V lost 2 bases and J 2 bases, leaving 7 bases between the germline ends. The CDR3 contains 14 residues. In nucleotides, the CDR3 is TGTGCCAGCAGTGAACGAGCCCCTGGAAACACCATATATTTT. Amino acid sequence: CASSERAPGNTIYF.

CDR3 protein: CASSLGGARVDEQYF. The CDR3 nucleotides are TGTGCCAGCAGCTTAGGCGGGGCCAGAGTCGACGAGCAGTACTTC. V gene TRBV7-8 combines with J gene TRBJ2-7; TRBD2 is a possible D gene (6 bases). Germline V gene data show CDR1 as SGHVS and CDR2 as FQNEAQ. The CDR3 consists of 15 residues. Deletions cut 1 base from V and 5 bases from J, with 15 bases between.

The chain combines TRBV6-6 with TRBJ1-1; the D is unclear. Germline assignment: CDR1 MNHNY and CDR2 SVGAGI (reference sequence). This CDR3 is built from 17 residues. Trimming shortened V by 7 bases and J by 1 base, and 22 bases separated the two germline ends. The CDR3 region has the DNA TGTGCCAGCACCTACTACCGGGCTCGTGGGCGGAACACTGAAGCTTTCTTT. It translates to CASTYYRARGRNTEAFF.

This clonotype was detected many times. This sequence joins TRBV2 and TRBJ1-5; D uncertain. V was pared by 3 bases and J by 1 base, with 7 bases between. Per germline, CDR1 SNHLY and CDR2 FYNNEI. This CDR3 region has 14 residues. For the CDR3, the DNA is TGTGCCAGCAGTGAGAGGAAGAGCAATCAGCCCCAGCATTTT. This translates into CASSERKSNQPQHF. Complete variable domain (other parts from reference TRBV2 and TRBJ1-5): EPEVTQTPSHQVTQMGQEVILRCVPISNHLYFYWYRQILGQKVEFLVSFYNNEISEKSEIFDDQFSVERPDGSNFTLKIRSTKLEDSAMYFCASSERKSNQPQHFGDGTRLSIL.

CDR3 sequence reads: CASSPEGLAGMATQYF. CDR3 bases: TGCGCCAGCAGCCCGGAGGGACTAGCGGGGATGGCTACGCAGTATTTT. This sequence joins TRBV5-1 and TRBJ2-3, with TRBD2 identical over 13 bases. The CDR3 contains 16 residues. The V segment lost 4 bases and the J segment 8 bases; nucleotides outside the gene matches: 10. Looked up from germline, CDR1 is SGHRS and CDR2 is YFSETQ.

This rearrangement joins TRBV5-1 to TRBJ2-7, with 7 bases identical to TRBD1. The CDR3 extends over 15 amino acids. Germline V lookup: CDR1 SGHRS, CDR2 YFSETQ. Trimming cost V 2 bases and J 1 base; bases outside gene matches: 6. The CDR3 nucleotides are TGCGCCAGCAGCTTCACAGGGGACGGGTCCTACGAGCAGTACTTC. As protein: CASSFTGDGSYEQYF.

The V gene is TRBV6-5, the J gene TRBJ1-1, with D uncertain. This CDR3 has 13 amino acids. Trimming removed 1 base from V and 4 bases from J, with 7 bases in between. In germline, CDR1 is MNHEY, CDR2 SVGAGI. CDR3 protein: CASSYYKSTEAFF. CDR3 bases: TGTGCCAGCAGTTACTATAAAAGCACTGAAGCTTTCTTT.

This clonotype turned up a few times. The J gene is TRBJ1-6, the V gene TRBV3-1; D unresolved. The CDR3 is made up of 16 amino acids. The V gene's germline CDR1 is LGHDT and CDR2 YNNKEL (reference sequence). Trimming stripped 0 bases from V and 5 bases from J, with 11 bases between. In DNA, the CDR3 is TGTGCCAGCAGCCAAGATGAGTCAGGCAATAATTCACCCCTCCACTTT. It is translated as CASSQDESGNNSPLHF.

This clonotype has more than one count but fewer than ten. The chain employs TRBV6-4 and TRBJ2-1; 7 bases align to TRBD1. Trimming removed 0 bases from V and 2 bases from J; junction bases left unmatched: 4. Germline V gene data show CDR1 as MRHNA and CDR2 as SNTAGT. The CDR3 consists of 16 residues. The CDR3 bases are TGTGCCAGCAGTGACTCGGACAGGACGGCCTACAATGAGCAGTTCTTC. Encoded protein: CASSDSDRTAYNEQFF.

This rearrangement joins TRBV4-3 to TRBJ1-6; D might be TRBD1 (6 bases). Trimming pared 1 base from V and 9 bases from J, leaving 16 bases between. The CDR3 totals 16 residues. Germline CDR1 LGHNA, CDR2 YSLEER. In DNA, the CDR3 is TGCGCCAGCAGCCAAGGGGGCCAAGGGGGTGGTTCACCCCTCCACTTT. It is translated as CASSQGGQGGGSPLHF.

This clonotype was seen a few times. This chain connects TRBV7-9 to TRBJ1-5; D perhaps matches TRBD1 (5 bases). The CDR3 runs 15 residues. V lost 0 bases and J 7 bases, leaving 13 bases between the germline ends. Looked up from germline, CDR1 is SEHNR and CDR2 is FQNEAQ (reference sequence). CDR3 DNA: TGTGCCAGCAGCTTAGCGACCGCAGGGTACCAGCCCCAGCATTTT. Translating it yields CASSLATAGYQPQHF.

V usage is TRBV28 and J usage is TRBJ1-1, with a possible D match to TRBD1 (6 bases). CDR1 and CDR2 from the germline V gene are MDHEN and SYDVKM. This CDR3 spans 15 amino acids. Trimming took off 1 base at V and 4 bases at J, with 13 bases between the two ends. CDR3 sequence reads: CASSLSLVGATEAFF. CDR3 DNA: TGTGCCAGCAGTTTATCCTTAGTGGGGGCCACTGAAGCTTTCTTT.

This clonotype came up many times. This sequence joins TRBV11-2 and TRBJ2-1; 7 positions match TRBD1. This CDR3 spans 16 amino acids. Trimming at V came to 5 bases and at J to 4 bases, leaving 11 bases not matched to a gene. CDR1 and CDR2 (germline): SGHAT, FQNNGV. CDR3 sequence reads: CASSPVTGQTYNEQFF. CDR3 coding DNA: TGTGCCAGCAGCCCCGTGACGGGACAGACTTACAATGAGCAGTTCTTC.